This TCR beta chain was sequenced in a study of T cells in Graves' hyperthyroidism and ophthalmopathy. In the study overall: The blood sample was taken at first diagnosis, before treatment began.

Study outcomes and limitations: By a 13 V-J model, ophthalmopathy was set apart from stable hyperthyroidism. Within blood appeared most thyroid clonotypes that had expanded above 0.001.

Only a few counts were recorded for this clonotype. Its antigen is as yet unknown. V was pared by 4 bases and J by 7 bases, with 12 bases of the junction left unmatched. The germline CDR1 and CDR2 sequences are MDHEN and SYDVKM. CDR3 length equals 16 residues. The TCR beta CDR3 regions underwent amplification using RNA transcripts as the source. An initial round of RT-PCR targeting the TCR CDR3 relied on the HTBI primer set. TCRdb reprocessed the multiplex PCR reads via MiXCR and lists one record per CDR3 protein. This sample has about 380,000 distinct CDR3 sequences, with approximately 15% found just once.

This chain links TRBV28 with TRBJ2-2; 7 bases agree with TRBD2. Source material: blood. This receptor was taken from a woman between 55 and 75 years old with Graves' hyperthyroidism. For the CDR3, the DNA is TGTGCCAGCAGTTCGGTCGGGGGGTCCCCCCTCGGGGAGCTGTTTTTT. It translates to CASSSVGGSPLGELFF. Together with reference TRBV28 and TRBJ2-2, the CDR3 gives the full variable domain: DVKVTQSSRYLVKRTGEKVFLECVQDMDHENMFWYRQDPGLGLRLIYFSYDVKMKEKGDIPEGYSVSREKKERFSLILESASTNQTSMYLCASSSVGGSPLGELFFGEGSRLTVL.